This T cell receptor (beta chain) was retrieved from a study of blood T cell repertoires in COVID-19. Trimming cost V 4 bases and J 6 bases, with 12 bases left between them. CDR1 and CDR2 from the germline V gene are LGHNA and YSLEER. The CDR3 runs to 13 residues. In assigning cohorts, the study relied on participant-reported clinical history. In the study's own analysis: Reference gene primers were amplified, and this amplification served to estimate nucleated cell counts. TCRdb keeps only in-frame clones here, not all; method: immunoSEQ multiplex PCR. V, J and clone size are those of that table, while D and trimming were read from the DNA. The sample yields a few hundred thousand clones, 88% seen once.

V usage is TRBV4-3 and J usage is TRBJ1-2, with D perhaps matching TRBD1 (6 bases). Sequencing input: PBMCs or T cells enriched from blood (not recorded which). This TCR came from a woman between 40 and 55 years old who had recovered from COVID-19. The CDR3 spells CASSRGRGDGYTF. The CDR3 DNA reads TGCGCCAGCAGCCGGGGGCGGGGGGATGGCTACACCTTC.